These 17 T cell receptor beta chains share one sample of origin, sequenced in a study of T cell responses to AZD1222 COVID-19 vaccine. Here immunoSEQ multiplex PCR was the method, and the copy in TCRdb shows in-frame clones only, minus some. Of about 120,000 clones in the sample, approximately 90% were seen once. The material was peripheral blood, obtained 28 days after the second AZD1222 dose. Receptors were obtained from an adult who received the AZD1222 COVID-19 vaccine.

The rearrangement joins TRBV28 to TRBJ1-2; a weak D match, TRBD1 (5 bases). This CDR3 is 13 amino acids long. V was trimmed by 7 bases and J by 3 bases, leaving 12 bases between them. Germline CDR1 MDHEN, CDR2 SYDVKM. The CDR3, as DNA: TGTGCCAGCAACGGCGGGACGTACTATGGCTACACCTTC. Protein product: CASNGGTYYGYTF.

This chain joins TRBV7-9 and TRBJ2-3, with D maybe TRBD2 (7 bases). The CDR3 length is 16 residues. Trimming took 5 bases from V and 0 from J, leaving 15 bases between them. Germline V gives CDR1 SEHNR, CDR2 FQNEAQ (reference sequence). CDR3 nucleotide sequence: TGTGCCAGCAGCGTTGGGGGGGCCCCTAGCACAGATACGCAGTATTTT. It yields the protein CASSVGGAPSTDTQYF.

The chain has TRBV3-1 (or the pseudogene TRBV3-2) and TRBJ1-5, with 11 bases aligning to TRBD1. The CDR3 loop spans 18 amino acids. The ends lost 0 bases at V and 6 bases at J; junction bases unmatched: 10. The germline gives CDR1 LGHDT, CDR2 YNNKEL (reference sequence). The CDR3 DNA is TGTGCCAGCAGCCAAGATCCGGGACAGGGGGTCCGCGGTCAGCCCCAGCATTTT. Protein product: CASSQDPGQGVRGQPQHF.

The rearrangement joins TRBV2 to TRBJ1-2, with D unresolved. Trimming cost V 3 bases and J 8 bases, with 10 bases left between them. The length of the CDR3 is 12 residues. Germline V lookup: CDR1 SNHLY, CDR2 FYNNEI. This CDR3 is CASSEGKYGYTF. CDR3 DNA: TGTGCCAGCAGTGAGGGGAAGTACGGCTACACCTTC.

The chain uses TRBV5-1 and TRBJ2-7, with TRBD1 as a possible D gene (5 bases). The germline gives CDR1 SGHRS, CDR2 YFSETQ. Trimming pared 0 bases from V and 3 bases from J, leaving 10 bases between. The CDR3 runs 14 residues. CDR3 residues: CASSLDPGFYEQYF. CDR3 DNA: TGCGCCAGCAGCTTGGATCCAGGGTTCTACGAGCAGTACTTC.

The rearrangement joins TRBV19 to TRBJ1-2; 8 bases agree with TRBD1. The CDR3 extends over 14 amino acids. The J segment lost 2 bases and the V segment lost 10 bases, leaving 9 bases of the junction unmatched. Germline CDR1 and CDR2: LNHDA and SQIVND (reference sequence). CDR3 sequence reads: CATKPQGANYGYTF. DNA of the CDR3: TGTGCCACCAAACCTCAGGGGGCGAACTATGGCTACACCTTC. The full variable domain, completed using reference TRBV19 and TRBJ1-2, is DGGITQSPKYLFRKEGQNVTLSCEQNLNHDAMYWYRQDPGQGLRLIYYSQIVNDFQKGDIAEGYSVSREKKESFPLTVTSAQKNPTAFYLCATKPQGANYGYTFGSGTRLTVV.

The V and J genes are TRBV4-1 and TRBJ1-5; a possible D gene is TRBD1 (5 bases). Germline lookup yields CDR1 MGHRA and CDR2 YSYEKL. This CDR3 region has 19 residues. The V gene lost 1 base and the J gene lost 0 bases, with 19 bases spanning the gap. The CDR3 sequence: CASSQAGRAGTSSNQPQHF. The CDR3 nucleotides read TGCGCCAGCAGCCAAGCCGGTCGGGCAGGGACTTCTAGCAATCAGCCCCAGCATTTT.

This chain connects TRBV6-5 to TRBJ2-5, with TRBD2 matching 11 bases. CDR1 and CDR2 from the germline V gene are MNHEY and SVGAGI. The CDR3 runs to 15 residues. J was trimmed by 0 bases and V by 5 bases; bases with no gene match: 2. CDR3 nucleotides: TGTGCCAGCAGTATAGCGGGGGGGTACCAAGAGACCCAGTACTTC. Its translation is CASSIAGGYQETQYF.

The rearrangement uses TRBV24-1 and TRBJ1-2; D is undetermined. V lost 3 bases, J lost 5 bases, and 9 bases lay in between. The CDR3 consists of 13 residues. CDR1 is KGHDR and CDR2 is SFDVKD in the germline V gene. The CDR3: CATSDARQYGYTF. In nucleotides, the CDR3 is TGTGCCACCAGTGATGCGCGGCAGTATGGCTACACCTTC.

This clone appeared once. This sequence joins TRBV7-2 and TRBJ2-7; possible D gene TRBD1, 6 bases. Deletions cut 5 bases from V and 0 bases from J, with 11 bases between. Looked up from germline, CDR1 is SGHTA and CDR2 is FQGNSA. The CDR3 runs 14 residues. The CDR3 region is CASSAETGSYEQYF. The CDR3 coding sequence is TGTGCCAGCAGCGCCGAGACAGGCTCCTACGAGCAGTACTTC.

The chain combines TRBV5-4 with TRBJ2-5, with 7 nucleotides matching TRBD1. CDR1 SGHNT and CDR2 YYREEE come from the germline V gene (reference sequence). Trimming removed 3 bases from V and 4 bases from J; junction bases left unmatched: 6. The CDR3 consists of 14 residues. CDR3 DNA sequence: TGTGCCAGCAGCTATACAGGGGTAAGAGAGACCCAGTACTTC. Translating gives CASSYTGVRETQYF.

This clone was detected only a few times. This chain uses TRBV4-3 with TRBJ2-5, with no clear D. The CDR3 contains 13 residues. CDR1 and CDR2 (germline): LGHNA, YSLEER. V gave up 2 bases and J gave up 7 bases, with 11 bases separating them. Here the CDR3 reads CASSQIRSVTQYF. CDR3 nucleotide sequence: TGCGCCAGCAGCCAAATCCGGAGCGTGACCCAGTACTTC.

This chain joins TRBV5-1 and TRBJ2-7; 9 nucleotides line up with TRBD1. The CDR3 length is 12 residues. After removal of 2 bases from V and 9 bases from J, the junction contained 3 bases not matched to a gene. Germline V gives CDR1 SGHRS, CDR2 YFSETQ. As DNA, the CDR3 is TGCGCCAGCAGCTTAGACAGGGGGTTGCAGTACTTC. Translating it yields CASSLDRGLQYF.

In DNA, the CDR3 is TGTGCCACCAGTGACCCTCGGACGGGGGGGTACTATGGCTACACCTTC. Translated, it gives CATSDPRTGGYYGYTF. V is TRBV24-1 and J is TRBJ1-2, with D maybe TRBD1 (5 bases). The germline V gene has CDR1 KGHDR and CDR2 SFDVKD. V was trimmed by 4 bases and J by 3 bases, leaving 17 bases between them. The CDR3 loop spans 16 amino acids.

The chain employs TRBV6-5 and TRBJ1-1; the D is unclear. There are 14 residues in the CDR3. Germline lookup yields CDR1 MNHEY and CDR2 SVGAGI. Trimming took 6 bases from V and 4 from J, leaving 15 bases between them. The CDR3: CASRPRASITEAFF. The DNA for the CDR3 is TGTGCCAGCAGGCCCCGGGCGAGTATCACTGAAGCTTTCTTT.

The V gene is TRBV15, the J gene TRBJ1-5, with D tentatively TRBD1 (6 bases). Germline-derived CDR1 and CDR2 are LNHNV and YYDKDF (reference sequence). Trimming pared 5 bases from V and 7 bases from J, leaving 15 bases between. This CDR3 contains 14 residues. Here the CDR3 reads CATSENLGGQPQHF. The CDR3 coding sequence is TGTGCCACCAGCGAGAACCTAGGGGGGCAGCCCCAGCATTTT.

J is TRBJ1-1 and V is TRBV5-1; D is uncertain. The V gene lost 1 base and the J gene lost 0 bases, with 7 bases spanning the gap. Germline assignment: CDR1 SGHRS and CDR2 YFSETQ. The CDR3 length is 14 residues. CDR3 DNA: TGCGCCAGCAGCTTGCGCCTGATGAACACTGAAGCTTTCTTT. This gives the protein CASSLRLMNTEAFF.